This entry lists 3 T cell receptor beta chains sequenced from one sample in a study of OX40 agonist ivuxolimab in advanced cancers. Generated by immunoSEQ multiplex PCR, the TCRdb table keeps only in-frame clones and is missing some. The table records tens of thousands of clones, roughly 87% of them present only once. Sequenced material: CD4+ or CD8+ T cells sorted from blood, taken in a trial of the OX40 agonist ivuxolimab. The receptors were sampled from an adult with an advanced solid tumor such as melanoma, head and neck, liver or kidney cancer.

This chain joins TRBV6-1 and TRBJ1-5; D remains unclear. CDR1 and CDR2 from the germline V gene are MNHNS and SASEGT. The V end lost 1 base, the J end lost 3 bases, and 13 bases lay between the germline ends. This CDR3 region has 16 residues. The CDR3 protein is CASSEEGLNVNQPQHF. CDR3 sequence (DNA): TGTGCCAGCAGTGAAGAGGGTCTTAACGTCAATCAGCCCCAGCATTTT.

The chain has TRBV30 and TRBJ2-7, with D tentatively TRBD1 (6 bases). The V end was cut by 0 bases, the J end by 9 bases, with 9 bases between. CDR1 and CDR2 from the germline V gene are GTSNPN and SVGIG (reference sequence). The CDR3 contains 11 residues. For the CDR3, the DNA is TGTGCCTGGAGTGTGGGGGCCGGGCAGTACTTC. Its protein is CAWSVGAGQYF.

The table lists this clone with a count of one. The CDR3 loop reads CASREGLAGRTDTQYF. The CDR3 nucleotides are TGCGCCAGCAGAGAGGGACTAGCGGGACGCACAGATACGCAGTATTTT. This chain uses TRBV5-1 with TRBJ2-3; 13 bases are shared with TRBD2. V lost 5 bases and J lost 1; bases outside the gene matches: 4. The CDR3 extends over 16 amino acids. Looked up from germline, CDR1 is SGHRS and CDR2 is YFSETQ.